Listed below are T cell receptor beta chains from one sample, sequenced in a study of human T cells and chemical hapten exposure. TCRdb itself ran the RACE reads through MiXCR, one entry per CDR3 protein. The profile shows about 120,000 distinct CDR3 sequences, roughly 13% of them singletons. Sequencing was performed on whole blood, taken in connection with sensitization to the hapten diphenylcyclopropenone (DPC). The receptor set was obtained from a man between 18 and 29 years old with alopecia areata. Some clones in this sample may be carry-over from other donors' samples. Each CDR3 is given with its conserved first and last residue. The D gene is left open where the match is weak. Clone size is stated in some rows and not others, as once, few, many or a class when expanded.

few | NA | TRBJ1-5 | TRBV12-3/TRBV12-4 | TGTGCCAGCAGTTTCGGGTTCTCGGTTCAGCCCCAGCATTTT | CASSFGFSVQPQHF
NA | NA | TRBJ1-5 | TRBV9 | TGTGCCAGCAGCGCCACCACAGGAAATAGCAATCAGCCCCAGCATTTT | CASSATTGNSNQPQHF
many | NA | TRBJ2-1 | TRBV28 | TGTGCCAGCAGTTCCACCGGTGAGCAGTTCTTC | CASSSTGEQFF
few | NA | TRBJ1-5 | TRBV20-1 | TGCAGTGCTAGAGTGAGCGATCAGCCCCAGCATTTT | CSARVSDQPQHF
few | NA | TRBJ2-5 | TRBV9 | TGTGCCAGCAGCGAGTATGGGGGGAGTGAGACCCAGTACTTC | CASSEYGGSETQYF
NA | NA | TRBJ2-2 | TRBV18 | TGTGCCAGCTCACACCGGCACGTTACGAACACCGGGGAGCTGTTTTTT | CASSHRHVTNTGELFF
few | TRBD1 | TRBJ2-1 | TRBV27 | TGTGCCAGCAGTTCAGACCGATTCCGGGACAGCTCCTACAATGAGCAGTTCTTC | CASSSDRFRDSSYNEQFF
few | NA | TRBJ2-7 | TRBV28 | TGTGCCAGCAGTTTATCAGGGCCCTACGAGCAGTACTTC | CASSLSGPYEQYF
few | NA | TRBJ2-3 | TRBV6-4 | TGTGCCACCGCTCGTACGAGCACAGATACGCAGTATTTT | CATARTSTDTQYF
few | TRBD1 | TRBJ1-2 | TRBV11-2 | TGTGCCAGCAGCTTGGTAGGACAGGGGTATGGCTACACCTTC | CASSLVGQGYGYTF
few | TRBD2 | TRBJ2-2 | TRBV20-1 | TGCAGTGCTAGAGATCCCCAGCGGGGGGGTCCCCGGGAGCTGTTTTTT | CSARDPQRGGPRELFF
NA | TRBD1 | TRBJ2-7 | TRBV27 | TGTGCCAGCAGTGATAACCGGGACAGGGTCTACTACGAGCAGTACTTC | CASSDNRDRVYYEQYF
few | NA | TRBJ2-5 | TRBV10-2 | TGCGCCAGCAGTGAGTCTTGGATACAAGAGACCCAGTACTTC | CASSESWIQETQYF
NA | TRBD1 | TRBJ2-1 | TRBV5-1 | TGCGCCAGCAGCCGCCGACAGGGGGGCTCCTACAATGAGCAGTTCTTC | CASSRRQGGSYNEQFF
NA | NA | TRBJ1-2 | TRBV29-1 | TGCAGCGTTGAAGAGTCCAGGAATCCTGGCTACACCTTC | CSVEESRNPGYTF
NA | NA | TRBJ2-3 | TRBV4-3 | TGCGCCAGTGGGACAACTAGCACAGATACGCAGTATTTT | CASGTTSTDTQYF
few | NA | TRBJ1-2 | TRBV7-2 | TGTGCCAGCACCCCGACAGGAGCTAACTATGGCTACACCTTC | CASTPTGANYGYTF
few | NA | TRBJ1-2 | TRBV7-3 | TGTGCCAGCAGCTCCTCCTCGGCCAGGGGTTATGGCTACACCTTC | CASSSSSARGYGYTF
NA | NA | TRBJ1-3 | TRBV10-3 | TGTGCCATCAAGCAAGTCAACACCATATATTTT | CAIKQVNTIYF
NA | NA | TRBJ1-1 | TRBV6-5 | TGTGCCAGCCTCCGCGGCGCTGAAGCTTTCTTT | CASLRGAEAFF
NA | NA | TRBJ1-1 | TRBV5-1 | TGCGCCAGCAGCGGGACACCAACTGAAGCTTTCTTT | CASSGTPTEAFF
NA | NA | TRBJ2-5 | TRBV3-1 | TGTGCCAGCAGCCAAGATGGGGAGACCCAGTACTTC | CASSQDGETQYF
NA | NA | TRBJ1-1 | TRBV7-9 | TGTGCCAGCAGCTTTGATGCAGAGTTGAACACTGAAGCTTTCTTT | CASSFDAELNTEAFF
NA | NA | TRBJ1-3 | TRBV7-2 | TGTGCCAGCAGCTCACGGGGAAACACCATATATTTT | CASSSRGNTIYF
few | NA | TRBJ1-2 | TRBV9 | TGTGCCAGCAGCGTAGCTGGGGCGATGACGGGTGTCTATGGCTACACCTTC | CASSVAGAMTGVYGYTF
few | NA | TRBJ1-4 | TRBV29-1 | TGCAGCGCTCGAGGGCCTAATGAAAAACTGTTTTTT | CSARGPNEKLFF
NA | NA | TRBJ2-4 | TRBV28 | TGTGCCAGCAGCCCAGGGGGAGGGCTACCCGAAAACATTCAGTACTTC | CASSPGGGLPENIQYF
few | TRBD1 | TRBJ2-5 | TRBV27 | TGTGCCAGCAGTTCCCGGACAGGGTACCAAGAGACCCAGTACTTC | CASSSRTGYQETQYF
few | NA | TRBJ2-5 | TRBV19 | TGTGCCAGTGCTGGGACGGTGCAAGAGACCCAGTACTTC | CASAGTVQETQYF
few | NA | TRBJ2-5 | TRBV12-3/TRBV12-4 | TGTGCCAGCGTACAGGGTACGACCCAGTACTTC | CASVQGTTQYF
NA | NA | TRBJ1-5 | TRBV20-1 | TGCAGTGCTCAGACTGCCTATAGCAATCAGCCCCAGCATTTT | CSAQTAYSNQPQHF
few | TRBD2 | TRBJ2-3 | TRBV12-3/TRBV12-4 | TGTGCCAGCAAATTACTAGCGGGGGCGGACACAGATACGCAGTATTTT | CASKLLAGADTDTQYF
NA | NA | TRBJ1-5 | TRBV7-3 | TGTGCCAGCAGCTTAAGTGGGGATCAGCCCCAGCATTTT | CASSLSGDQPQHF
NA | TRBD1 | TRBJ1-2 | TRBV4-1 | TGCGCCAGCAGCCCCGGGACAGTTCGCTATGGCTACACCTTC | CASSPGTVRYGYTF
NA | NA | TRBJ1-1 | TRBV21-1 | TGTGCCAGCAGCAGCCACAGGGTGAACACTGAAGCTTTCTTT | CASSSHRVNTEAFF
many | NA | TRBJ2-3 | TRBV19 | TGTGCCAGTAGTACGTGGTACCTACAGGATGGAGATACGCAGTATTTT | CASSTWYLQDGDTQYF
NA | NA | TRBJ2-7 | TRBV4-3 | TGCGCCAGCAGCCAAGATCGGGGGCCCAGCTCCTACGAGCAGTACTTC | CASSQDRGPSSYEQYF
few | NA | TRBJ2-5 | TRBV7-8 | TGTGCCAGCGGTGCCGGGCGCTTGGGCGAGACCCAGTACTTC | CASGAGRLGETQYF